This TCR beta chain stems from a study of post-analysis software for immune sequencing data (dated by TCRdb to between 2015 and 2016). Concerning the study at large: Disease courses on record covered relapsing-remitting, secondary progressive and progressive-relapsing multiple sclerosis, though some patients had no subtype annotation. The multiple sclerosis patient repertoires were compared with about a dozen previously published healthy control repertoires from donors aged roughly 6 to 25 years. A subset of samples was prepared in parallel using single-end sample barcoding, then pooled and co-amplified after Illumina adapter ligation.

Paper-wide results and their limitations: Normalized Chao1 diversity was significantly lower in multiple sclerosis patients than controls, suggesting substantial peripheral T-cell clonal expansion. Roughly 5 TRBV segments, including TRBV5-6, TRBV5-1 and TRBV20-1, were significantly more frequent in patients than controls. When samples were clustered directly using the F measure, samples prepared in the same batch co-clustered strongly, which prompted a batch-effect correction. The control group was slightly older than the multiple sclerosis patient group.

Turning to this clonotype: This receptor's antigen is unknown. Base qualities are not provided; no much larger clone lies one nucleotide away.

To demonstrate the VDJtools post-analysis software, TCR beta repertoires were profiled from the peripheral blood of about 14 young patients with multiple sclerosis. The patients with multiple sclerosis were children and adolescents between about 6 and 17 years of age. Libraries were built with PCR. The sequencer was an Illumina HiSeq 2500. To reduce PCR and sequencing biases, unique molecular identifiers were incorporated into the TCR beta cDNA libraries. Every 1 to 10 million input T cells yielded 500,000 or so cDNA molecules, meaning each molecule approximated one T cell. Patient libraries were prepared and sequenced with the same protocol used for the earlier healthy control dataset. Within a given batch, samples were prepared together, multiplexed and sequenced on the same HiSeq lane. Concerning the study's data processing: Raw barcoded reads were processed with MIGEC, and single-read molecular identifier groups were discarded before consensus assembly and CDR3 extraction. Clonotype tables were post-analysed with VDJtools, and diversity was normalized by down-sampling all datasets to the smallest sample size. To correct batch-related cross-sample contamination, repertoire overlap clustering matched CDR3 amino acid sequences but not nucleotide sequences. TCRdb handled the public reads itself, with Q25 trimming in fastp and clone calling in MiXCR, and kept productive beta chains. When rows share a CDR3 protein, they turn into one entry using the most common DNA and genes. These V and J calls rely on TCRdb rather than the paper's analysis. Within this sample are some 690,000 distinct CDR3 sequences, with 59% of them counted one time only. The top ten clones comprise roughly 10% of the sample.

The cysteine opens and the phenylalanine closes a CDR3 of 15 amino acids. Solely the CDR3 DNA is kept, with 45 bases framed from the first base. CDR1 and CDR2, looked up from the germline V gene (reference sequence), are LGHDT and YNNKEL. The V and J ends are trimmed by 0 bases and 6 bases, leaving 12 bases between them. The sample comprised blood. This TCR came from a girl aged 2-15 years with multiple sclerosis. The chain is encoded by TRBV3-1 joined to TRBJ2-1; the D gene identity is not certain. Here is the DNA: TGTGCCAGCAGCCAAGATGGTGGATTCTCCAATGAGCAGTTCTTC. Its translation is CASSQDGGFSNEQFF.